The clone carrying this T cell receptor (beta chain) was seen a few times. As yet, its antigen is unknown. These data are taken from a study of response to subunit inactivated influenza vaccine. Study-level points and caveats: New T cells are recruited in small numbers by each seasonal influenza vaccination, according to the authors' suggestion.

TCRdb itself ran the RT-PCR reads through MiXCR, one entry per CDR3 protein. In the table there are about 700,000 distinct CDR3 sequences, about 15% of which are singletons. The CDR3 contains 13 residues. Between the trimmed V and J ends, which lost 6 bases and 2 bases, there was a span of 14 bases. Germline V gene lookup returns CDR1 DFQATT and CDR2 SNEGSKA (reference sequence). The V call is TRBV20-1, the J call TRBJ2-7; D is perhaps TRBD1 or TRBD2 (5 bases each). The origin of this receptor is a man aged 45-65 years who received an inactivated influenza vaccine. The sample was PBMCs from blood, taken around 14 days before vaccination. The CDR3 bases are TGCAGTGCCGGGGACGGGCGACCCTACGAGCAGTACTTC. This translates into CSAGDGRPYEQYF.